Given below is one T cell receptor (beta chain) in context. The time point here: blood 4 weeks post-SBRT, at nephrectomy. Noted treatment: 15 Gy SBRT to primary tumor, nephrectomy 4 weeks later. After SBRT, blood was collected at 2 and 4 weeks, plus baseline. These data are taken from a study of radiation and T cells in renal cell carcinoma. Germline V CDR1 and CDR2: SGHRS, YFSETQ. This CDR3 region has 16 residues. Trimming removed 4 bases from V and 5 bases from J; junction bases left unmatched: 6. Assay used: immunoSEQ multiplex PCR; TCRdb lists only in-frame clones, some missing. The profile shows about 83,000 clones, approximately 87% of them singletons.

Sequenced material: blood, taken from a patient whose treatment included radiotherapy and nephrectomy. The chain carries TRBV5-1 and TRBJ2-5; 15 positions match TRBD2. The clonotype originates from a woman aged 55-75 years with renal cell carcinoma. The DNA of the CDR3 is TGCGCCAGCAGCCGGACTAGCGGGAGGGCAGGGGAGACCCAGTACTTC. Encoded protein: CASSRTSGRAGETQYF.